The present TCR beta chain was sequenced within a study of T cells expressing NK-cell markers. Study-wide results and caveats: There remained a lack of clarity about HCMV specificity of expanded NKG2C+ T cell clones. Dominant NKG2C+ clonotype frequencies of 1.0-7.0% of CD8+ T cells were measured in roughly 6 donors.

Of note for this clonotype: Its antigen is not known.

The CDR3 spans 13 residues. The TCR beta cDNA came from 5'RACE template switching with UMIs. TCRdb re-called the 5' RACE reads; every CDR3 protein appears as one record, without DNA. With 150,000 to 180,000 distinct CDR3 sequences in the sample, the ten largest clones hold 37%. This chain connects TRBV12-3 or TRBV12-4 to TRBJ2-2. The clonotype originates from a woman in her fifties or sixties in good health. Sequencing input: blood T cells: a sorted CD56 or NKG2C T cell subset, CD4+ or CD8+ T cells, or bulk PBMC T cells (not recorded which). The CDR3 loop reads CASEEDDTGELFF.